Below are 28 T cell receptor beta chains sequenced from a single sample in a study of T-cell memory formation after mild COVID-19. TCRdb independently ran MiXCR on the 5' RACE reads; one entry per CDR3 protein. This table has more than 250,000 distinct CDR3 sequences, roughly 18% appearing once. The sequenced sample was PBMCs or a T cell subset sorted from them (not recorded which). These receptors all come from a man aged 18-30 years who had mild COVID-19 (a few samples of this study predate the infection). Cell type and time point are not known.

This clonotype was counted at least ten times. The chain employs TRBV5-4 and TRBJ2-5; D is possibly TRBD1 (6 bases). Trimming removed 3 bases at V and 5 bases at J, with 14 bases between. The CDR3 is 14 residues long. Germline CDR1 and CDR2: SGHNT and YYREEE (reference sequence). CDR3 coding DNA: TGTGCCAGCAGCTCAAAACAGGGTGGTGAGACCCAGTACTTC. It encodes CASSSKQGGETQYF.

The rearrangement joins TRBV7-9 to TRBJ1-4, with a tentative D call TRBD1 (5 bases). Trimming removed 5 bases at V and 8 bases at J, with 21 bases between. This CDR3 contains 16 residues. Germline V gene lookup returns CDR1 SEHNR and CDR2 FQNEAQ (reference sequence). As DNA, the CDR3 is TGTGCCAGCAGCCAGAGGGCGGGGCGGGCTTTGGAAAAACTGTTTTTT. Amino acid sequence: CASSQRAGRALEKLFF.

The chain joins TRBV28 to TRBJ2-2; 8 bases line up with TRBD1. Trimming cost V 9 bases and J 2 bases; bases outside gene matches: 8. CDR1 is MDHEN, CDR2 SYDVKM, per germline. This CDR3 is 15 amino acids long. The CDR3 here is CASFQGAKNTGELFF. Here the CDR3 DNA reads TGTGCCAGTTTCCAGGGGGCGAAAAACACCGGGGAGCTGTTTTTT.

This clonotype showed up just a few times. The rearrangement links TRBV27 to TRBJ1-1; TRBD1 aligns across 7 bases. This CDR3 comprises 14 residues. Unmatched junction bases numbered 9, after V lost 3 bases and J lost 8 bases. Germline-derived CDR1 and CDR2 are MNHEY and SMNVEV (reference sequence). The CDR3 DNA reads TGTGCCAGCAGTTTGGCACAGGGGCTTGGGGAAGCTTTCTTT. Residues: CASSLAQGLGEAFF.

CDR3 in amino acids: CASSPAAPTNYGYTF. The CDR3 bases are TGTGCCAGCTCACCAGCGGCACCTACTAACTATGGCTACACCTTC. This chain links TRBV18 with TRBJ1-2; no reliable D call. The CDR3 sequence is 15 residues long. From germline, CDR1 is KGHSH and CDR2 LQKENI. V lost 2 bases and J 0 bases, leaving 10 bases between the germline ends.

The CDR3 DNA reads as TGTGCCAGCAGCCCCGACAGGGGTAGGTCGTTCTTC. Translating gives CASSPDRGRSFF. The chain carries TRBV6-2 or TRBV6-3 and TRBJ2-1, with 8 bases that match TRBD1. The CDR3 length is 12 residues. Trimming at V came to 6 bases and at J to 15 bases, leaving 10 bases not matched to a gene. CDR1 is MNHEY, CDR2 SVGEGT, per germline.

The V and J genes are TRBV5-6 and TRBJ2-1, with 10 bases aligning to TRBD2. The germline V gene encodes CDR1 SGHDT and CDR2 YYEEEE. This CDR3 has 16 amino acids. V shed 0 bases, J shed 4 bases, and the junction held 4 bases outside the gene matches. CDR3 protein: CASSLGASGGYNEQFF. The DNA of the CDR3 is TGTGCCAGCAGCTTGGGTGCTAGCGGGGGTTACAATGAGCAGTTCTTC.

The CDR3 DNA reads as TGTGCCAGCAGTTCCCCTCCCGGGGGGAATGGCTACACCTTC. Its protein product is CASSSPPGGNGYTF. The rearrangement joins TRBV28 to TRBJ1-2; D is possibly TRBD1 (5 bases). Germline V CDR1 and CDR2: MDHEN, SYDVKM. The CDR3 has 14 residues. Trimming took off 4 bases at V and 6 bases at J, with 15 bases between the two ends.

CDR3 protein: CASSNPGETQYF. The CDR3 DNA reads TGTGCCAGCAGCAACCCCGGGGAGACCCAGTACTTC. The V and J genes are TRBV7-9 and TRBJ2-5; unclear D gene. The ends were cut back, 5 bases at V and 5 bases at J, with 9 bases in the middle. The CDR3 is 12 amino acids. The germline V gene encodes CDR1 SEHNR and CDR2 FQNEAQ (reference sequence).

This chain links TRBV4-1 with TRBJ1-2; no firm D call. The V end lost 0 bases, the J end lost 3 bases, and 11 bases lay between the germline ends. The CDR3 covers 15 residues. Germline values: CDR1 MGHRA, CDR2 YSYEKL. CDR3 bases: TGCGCCAGCAGCCAAGAACCTCCCGGGGACTATGGCTACACCTTC. Translating gives CASSQEPPGDYGYTF.

This clonotype was detected many times. The V gene is TRBV9, the J gene TRBJ2-3, with D possibly TRBD1 on 5 matching bases. V was shortened by 0 bases and J by 4 bases, with 15 bases between the two germline ends. Germline V lookup: CDR1 SGDLS, CDR2 YYNGEE. CDR3 length: 16 amino acids. CDR3 nucleotides: TGTGCCAGCAGCGTAGGCGGACACCCGGTGGCAGATACGCAGTATTTT. Its translation: CASSVGGHPVADTQYF.

This clonotype has a handful of counts. The rearrangement links TRBV6-5 to TRBJ1-1, with D hard to call. There are 13 residues in the CDR3. CDR1 MNHEY and CDR2 SVGAGI come from the germline V gene. V lost 6 bases to trimming and J lost 5 bases, with 13 bases between them. The CDR3 DNA is TGTGCCAGCAGCAGACCCGCGGGGACTGAAGCTTTCTTT. Its translation is CASSRPAGTEAFF.

The chain couples TRBV12-3 or TRBV12-4 to TRBJ1-2; 8 bases line up with TRBD1. CDR3 length: 13 residues. J gave up 8 bases and V 4 bases, and 6 bases lay outside the gene matches. The DNA for the CDR3 is TGTGCCAGCAGTTGGACAGGGAGAGGGGGCTACACCTTC. Protein: CASSWTGRGGYTF.

This clonotype was detected a few times. The genes are TRBV12-3 or TRBV12-4 and TRBJ2-3; weak D call: TRBD2 (5 bases). This CDR3 contains 15 residues. V was clipped by 3 bases and J by 4 bases, with 14 bases between them. CDR3 bases: TGTGCCAGCAGTTTGGACTGGTTGGTGTCAGATACGCAGTATTTT. Its translation is CASSLDWLVSDTQYF.

This sequence joins TRBV2 and TRBJ1-2; D unclear. V lost 6 bases to trimming and J lost 4 bases, with 12 bases between them. Germline V gene data show CDR1 as SNHLY and CDR2 as FYNNEI. The CDR3 length is 13 residues. The CDR3 here is CASRQYGSYGYTF. As DNA, the CDR3 is TGTGCCAGCAGACAGTACGGTAGCTATGGCTACACCTTC.

This clonotype was picked up a small number of times. The chain employs TRBV20-1 and TRBJ2-1; 9 bases map to TRBD1. CDR1 and CDR2 (germline): DFQATT, SNEGSKA (reference sequence). V lost 5 bases to trimming and J lost 5 bases; unmatched junction nucleotides: 4. The CDR3 totals 13 residues. The CDR3 coding sequence is TGCAGTGCTCCCCGGACAGGGGACAATGAGCAGTTCTTC. Encoded protein: CSAPRTGDNEQFF.

This clonotype was found a few times. The chain uses TRBV7-3 and TRBJ2-3, with no clear D. Trimming stripped 5 bases from V and 2 bases from J, with 8 bases between. CDR3 length: 13 residues. From germline, CDR1 is SGHTA and CDR2 FQGTGA. This chain's CDR3 is CASSRANTDTQYF. The CDR3 bases are TGTGCCAGCAGCAGGGCTAACACAGATACGCAGTATTTT.

This clonotype was recorded a few times. The CDR3 coding sequence is TGTGCCAGCAGCTCCTCGGACAGGGCTTATGGCTACACCTTC. It encodes CASSSSDRAYGYTF. The V and J genes are TRBV5-6 and TRBJ1-2; TRBD1 aligns across 8 bases. After removal of 3 bases from V and 5 bases from J, the junction contained 6 bases not matched to a gene. The length of the CDR3 is 14 residues. Germline V CDR1 and CDR2: SGHDT, YYEEEE. The full variable domain, rest sourced from reference TRBV5-6 and TRBJ1-2, is DAGVTQSPTHLIKTRGQQVTLRCSPKSGHDTVSWYQQALGQGPQFIFQYYEEEERQRGNFPDRFSGHQFPNYSSELNVNALLLGDSALYLCASSSSDRAYGYTFGSGTRLTVV.

In this sample, this clonotype turned up many times. The chain carries TRBV3-1 and TRBJ1-1, with D unclear. From germline, CDR1 is LGHDT and CDR2 YNNKEL (reference sequence). Between the trimmed V and J ends, which lost 5 bases and 2 bases, there was a span of 9 bases. This CDR3 is built from 13 residues. CDR3 DNA sequence: TGTGCCAGCAGCTGGACGGGAAACACTGAAGCTTTCTTT. Amino acid sequence: CASSWTGNTEAFF.

This clonotype was seen ten or more times. This chain uses TRBV29-1 with TRBJ2-7; TRBD1 might be the D (6 bases). V was shortened by 6 bases and J by 2 bases, with 17 bases between the two germline ends. The CDR3 is made up of 14 amino acids. Germline V lookup: CDR1 SQVTM, CDR2 ANQGSEA. The CDR3 loop reads CSVAPGQGAYEQYF. The CDR3 region has the DNA TGCAGCGTCGCCCCGGGACAAGGGGCCTACGAGCAGTACTTC.

The chain recombines TRBV6-5 with TRBJ2-5; the D gene is possibly TRBD1 (6 bases). The CDR3 covers 13 residues. Germline V gene lookup returns CDR1 MNHEY and CDR2 SVGAGI. The V end lost 6 bases, the J end lost 1 base, and 9 bases lay between the germline ends. The CDR3 sequence: CASRKTGQETQYF. The CDR3 DNA follows: TGTGCCAGCAGGAAGACAGGCCAAGAGACCCAGTACTTC.

Regarding this clonotype: The junction departs from germline at one end; a sequencing error may be responsible. The rearrangement links TRBV4-1 to TRBJ1-4; a possible D gene is TRBD1 (5 bases). This CDR3 contains 16 residues. The V gene's germline CDR1 is MGHRA and CDR2 YSYEKL. The CDR3 nucleotides are TGCGCCAGCAGCTTCCGGTTCAGGGAACCTAAGGAAAAACTGTTTTTT. Translating gives CASSFRFREPKEKLFF.

This clonotype was recorded a few times. The gene calls are TRBV7-3 and TRBJ1-2; D remains ambiguous. V lost 3 bases to trimming and J lost 0 bases, with 8 bases between them. Germline loops: CDR1 SGHTA, CDR2 FQGTGA. The CDR3 length is 14 residues. The CDR3 nucleotides read TGTGCCAGCAGCTTTTGGGGAGCTAACTATGGCTACACCTTC. This codes for CASSFWGANYGYTF. Drawing the rest from reference TRBV7-3 and TRBJ1-2, the complete variable domain is GAGVSQTPSNKVTEKGKYVELRCDPISGHTALYWYRQSLGQGPEFLIYFQGTGAADDSGLPNDRFFAVRPEGSVSTLKIQRTERGDSAVYLCASSFWGANYGYTFGSGTRLTVV.

The V call is TRBV5-6, the J call TRBJ1-2; 10 bases match TRBD1. With V trimmed by 2 bases and J by 3 bases, 1 base remained unmatched. Germline V gene lookup returns CDR1 SGHDT and CDR2 YYEEEE. There are 14 residues in the CDR3. The CDR3 spells CASSFGQGDYGYTF. The DNA of the CDR3 is TGTGCCAGCAGCTTCGGACAGGGGGACTATGGCTACACCTTC.

The chain is built from TRBV19 and TRBJ2-5, with D perhaps matching TRBD1 (5 bases). Germline CDR1 and CDR2: LNHDA and SQIVND (reference sequence). There are 14 residues in the CDR3. Trimming stripped 4 bases from V and 4 bases from J, with 13 bases between. CDR3 residues: CASSRNWGPETQYF. CDR3 in DNA: TGTGCCAGTAGTAGAAACTGGGGCCCAGAGACCCAGTACTTC.

The chain recombines TRBV19 with TRBJ2-3; tentative D call: TRBD2 (6 bases). V was trimmed by 5 bases and J by 2 bases, leaving 17 bases between them. The CDR3 runs to 16 residues. Germline CDR1 reads LNHDA; CDR2 reads SQIVND (reference sequence). CDR3 nucleotide sequence: TGTGCCAGTAGTCCGGGGGTTCATATTAACACAGATACGCAGTATTTT. Translating it yields CASSPGVHINTDTQYF.

For the CDR3, the DNA is TGTGCCAGCAGCCTACAGGGACTAGCGACTCAGAACAATGAGCAGTTCTTC. Amino acids: CASSLQGLATQNNEQFF. The chain uses TRBV21-1 and TRBJ2-1; TRBD2 is taken as the D call from the table, unchecked against the DNA. TRBV21-1 counts as a pseudogene. The CDR3 sequence is 17 residues long.

This clonotype was seen only once. This rearrangement joins TRBV5-1 to TRBJ1-1; no reliable D call. The CDR3 runs 15 residues. The V end was cut by 3 bases, the J end by 3 bases, with 15 bases between. Germline CDR1 and CDR2: SGHRS and YFSETQ. As DNA, the CDR3 is TGCGCCAGCAGCTCCGGGAGCAGTGATGACACTGAAGCTTTCTTT. It codes for CASSSGSSDDTEAFF.